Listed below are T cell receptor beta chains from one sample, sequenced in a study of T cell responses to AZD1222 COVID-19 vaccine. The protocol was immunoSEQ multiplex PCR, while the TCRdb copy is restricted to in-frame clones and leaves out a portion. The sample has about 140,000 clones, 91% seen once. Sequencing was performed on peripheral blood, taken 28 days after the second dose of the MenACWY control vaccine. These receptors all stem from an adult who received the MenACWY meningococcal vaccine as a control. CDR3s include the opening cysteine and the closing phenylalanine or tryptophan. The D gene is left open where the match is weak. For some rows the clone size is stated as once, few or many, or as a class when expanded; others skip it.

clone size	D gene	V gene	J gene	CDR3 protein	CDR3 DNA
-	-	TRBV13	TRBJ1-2	CASSLVLGGIDNYGYTF	TGTGCCAGCAGCTTAGTTCTAGGGGGGATAGATAACTATGGCTACACCTTC
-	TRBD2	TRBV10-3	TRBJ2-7	CAISIPGTSSYEQYF	TGTGCCATCAGTATCCCCGGGACTAGCTCCTACGAGCAGTACTTC
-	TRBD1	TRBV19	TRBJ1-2	CASSPGTDYGYTF	TGTGCCAGTAGCCCCGGGACAGACTATGGCTACACCTTC
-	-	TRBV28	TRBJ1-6	CASSLFAGTSTPLHF	TGTGCCAGCAGTTTATTTGCAGGGACTTCTACACCCCTCCACTTT
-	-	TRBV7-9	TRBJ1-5	CASTPDGNQPQHF	TGTGCCAGCACCCCGGACGGAAATCAGCCCCAGCATTTT
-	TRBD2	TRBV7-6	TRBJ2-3	CASSLVRGGPDTQYF	TGTGCCAGCAGCTTAGTCCGGGGGGGGCCAGATACGCAGTATTTT
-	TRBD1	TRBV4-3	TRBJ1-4	CASSQEGTGSATNEKLFF	TGCGCCAGCAGCCAAGAAGGGACAGGTTCTGCAACTAATGAAAAACTGTTTTTT
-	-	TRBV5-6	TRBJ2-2	CASSRPGGTGELFF	TGTGCCAGCAGTCGACCCGGAGGCACCGGGGAGCTGTTTTTT
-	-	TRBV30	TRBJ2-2	CAWSVGSTGELFF	TGTGCCTGGAGTGTAGGAAGCACCGGGGAGCTGTTTTTT
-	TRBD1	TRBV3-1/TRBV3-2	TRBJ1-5	CARTPGQGINQPQHF	TGTGCCAGAACCCCGGGACAGGGGATCAATCAGCCCCAGCATTTT
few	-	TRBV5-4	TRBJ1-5	CASSFVRGAVDQPQHF	TGTGCCAGCAGCTTCGTGCGAGGGGCAGTTGATCAGCCCCAGCATTTT
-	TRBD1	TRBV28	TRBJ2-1	CASSFAGGKLYNEQFF	TGTGCCAGCAGTTTTGCAGGGGGCAAGCTTTACAATGAGCAGTTCTTC
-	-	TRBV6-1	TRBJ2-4	CASSEAGTPAKNIQYF	TGTGCCAGCAGTGAAGCGGGGACTCCAGCCAAAAACATTCAGTACTTC
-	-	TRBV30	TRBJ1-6	CAWSITGSNSPLHF	TGTGCCTGGAGTATAACAGGGTCGAATTCACCCCTCCACTTT
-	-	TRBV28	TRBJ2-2	CASTPLPGIMNTGELFF	TGTGCCAGCACCCCCCTACCGGGGATTATGAACACCGGGGAGCTGTTTTTT
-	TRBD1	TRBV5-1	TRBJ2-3	CASSFGTGGADTQYF	TGCGCCAGCAGCTTCGGGACAGGGGGCGCAGATACGCAGTATTTT
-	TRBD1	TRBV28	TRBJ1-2	CASSPTGAVGYTF	TGTGCCAGCAGCCCTACAGGGGCGGTTGGCTACACCTTC
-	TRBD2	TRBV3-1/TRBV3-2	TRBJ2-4	CASSQGFSGGAKNIQYF	TGTGCCAGCAGCCAAGGATTTAGCGGGGGAGCCAAAAACATTCAGTACTTC
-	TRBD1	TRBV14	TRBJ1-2	CASSQDRWDRGGYTF	TGTGCCAGCAGCCAAGATCGGTGGGACAGGGGTGGCTACACCTTC
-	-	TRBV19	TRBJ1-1	CASSRQGDRTEAFF	TGTGCCAGCTCAAGACAAGGGGATCGGACTGAAGCTTTCTTT
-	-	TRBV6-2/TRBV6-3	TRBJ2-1	CASSRPSSEWGSYNEQFF	TGTGCCAGCAGTCGTCCTTCTAGCGAATGGGGCTCCTACAATGAGCAGTTCTTC
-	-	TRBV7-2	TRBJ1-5	CASSLVGSNQPQHF	TGTGCCAGCAGCTTAGTAGGATCCAATCAGCCCCAGCATTTT
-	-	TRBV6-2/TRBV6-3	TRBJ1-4	CASSRPGGAEWDEKLFF	TGTGCCAGCAGTCGCCCTGGAGGGGCGGAGTGGGATGAAAAACTGTTTTTT
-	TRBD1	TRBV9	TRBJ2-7	CASSPYLDRGEQYF	TGTGCCAGCAGCCCATACCTCGACAGGGGCGAGCAGTACTTC
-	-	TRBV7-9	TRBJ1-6	CASSLAAATGNNSPLHF	TGTGCCAGCAGCTTAGCCGCCGCGACAGGAAATAATTCACCCCTCCACTTT
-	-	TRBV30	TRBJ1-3	CAWSGRGNTIYF	TGTGCCTGGAGTGGTCGTGGAAACACCATATATTTT
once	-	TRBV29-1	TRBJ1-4	CSVEDPVRSNEKLFF	TGCAGCGTTGAAGATCCGGTACGGAGTAATGAAAAACTGTTTTTT
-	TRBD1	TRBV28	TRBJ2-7	CASVSNPGQGGHEQYF	TGTGCCAGCGTCTCAAATCCGGGACAGGGCGGTCACGAGCAGTACTTC
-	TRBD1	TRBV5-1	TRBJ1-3	CASSLAGDSSGNTIYF	TGCGCCAGCAGCTTGGCGGGGGACAGCTCTGGAAACACCATATATTTT
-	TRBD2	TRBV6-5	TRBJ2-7	CASSLGGGPFGEQYF	TGTGCCAGCAGTTTGGGGGGAGGGCCATTCGGGGAGCAGTACTTC
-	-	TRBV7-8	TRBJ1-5	CASRMEAAGNQPQHF	TGTGCCAGCAGGATGGAAGCAGCGGGCAATCAGCCCCAGCATTTT
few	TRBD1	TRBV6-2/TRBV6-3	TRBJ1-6	CASSYKGAGSPLHF	TGTGCCAGCAGTTATAAGGGGGCCGGTTCACCCCTCCACTTT
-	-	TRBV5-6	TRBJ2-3	CASSLVRTDTQYF	TGTGCCAGCAGCTTGGTCCGCACAGATACGCAGTATTTT
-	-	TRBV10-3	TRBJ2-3	CAISDRSRVTGTDTQYF	TGTGCCATCAGTGATAGAAGTAGGGTAACTGGCACAGATACGCAGTATTTT
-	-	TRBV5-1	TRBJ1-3	CASSLDRATGNTIYF	TGCGCCAGCAGCTTGGACAGGGCTACTGGAAACACCATATATTTT
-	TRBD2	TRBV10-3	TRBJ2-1	CAISRGTSGGDEQFF	TGTGCCATCAGCCGAGGGACTAGCGGAGGGGATGAGCAGTTCTTC
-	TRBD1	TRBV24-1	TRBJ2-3	CATSEWVDREKTDTQYF	TGTGCCACCAGTGAGTGGGTCGACAGGGAGAAGACAGATACGCAGTATTTT
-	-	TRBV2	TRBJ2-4	CASSEDKDIQYF	TGTGCCAGCAGTGAGGACAAGGACATTCAGTACTTC
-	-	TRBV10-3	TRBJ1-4	CAISESTSTNEKLFF	TGTGCCATCAGTGAGTCCACATCAACTAATGAAAAACTGTTTTTT
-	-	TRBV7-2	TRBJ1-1	CASSLIPGRGTEAFF	TGTGCCAGCAGCTTAATTCCAGGTCGGGGCACTGAAGCTTTCTTT
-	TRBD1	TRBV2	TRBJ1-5	CASRKGQEGQPQHF	TGTGCCAGCAGGAAAGGACAGGAAGGTCAGCCCCAGCATTTT
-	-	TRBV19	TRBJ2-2	CASRGQNTGELFF	TGTGCCAGCCGGGGACAGAACACCGGGGAGCTGTTTTTT
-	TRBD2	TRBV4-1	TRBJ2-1	CASSQEEGLAGDTSYNEQFF	TGCGCCAGCAGCCAAGAGGAGGGACTAGCGGGAGATACCTCCTACAATGAGCAGTTCTTC
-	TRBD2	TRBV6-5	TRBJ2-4	CASSPTSLGIQYF	TGTGCCAGCAGCCCGACTAGCTTGGGCATTCAGTACTTC
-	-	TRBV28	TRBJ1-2	CASSLSNRVDYGYTF	TGTGCCAGCAGTTTATCCAACAGGGTCGACTATGGCTACACCTTC
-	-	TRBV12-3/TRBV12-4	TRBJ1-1	CASSLTAGEAFF	TGTGCCAGCAGTTTAACGGCAGGTGAAGCTTTCTTT
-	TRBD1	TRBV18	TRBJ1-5	CASSPLGQGFQPQHF	TGTGCCAGCTCACCACTGGGACAGGGGTTTCAGCCCCAGCATTTT
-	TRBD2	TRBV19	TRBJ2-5	CASSTLAGKEETQYF	TGTGCCAGTAGTACTTTAGCGGGAAAGGAAGAGACCCAGTACTTC
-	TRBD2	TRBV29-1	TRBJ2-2	CSVDKSGTSGISGELFF	TGCAGCGTTGACAAATCCGGGACTAGCGGGATAAGCGGGGAGCTGTTTTTT
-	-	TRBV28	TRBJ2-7	CASSSAKEGSYEQYF	TGTGCCAGCAGTTCGGCCAAAGAAGGGTCCTACGAGCAGTACTTC
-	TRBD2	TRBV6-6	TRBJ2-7	CASSPKLLAGEPYEQYF	TGTGCCAGCAGTCCGAAGCTACTAGCGGGAGAGCCCTACGAGCAGTACTTC
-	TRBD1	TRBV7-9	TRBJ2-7	CASTATGADYEQYF	TGTGCCAGCACCGCGACAGGGGCCGACTACGAGCAGTACTTC
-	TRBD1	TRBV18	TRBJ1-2	CASSPYTDRDYGYTF	TGTGCCAGCTCACCCTACACCGACAGGGACTATGGCTACACCTTC
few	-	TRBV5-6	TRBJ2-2	CASSPLGGTNTGELFF	TGTGCCAGCAGCCCCCTAGGAGGTACGAACACCGGGGAGCTGTTTTTT
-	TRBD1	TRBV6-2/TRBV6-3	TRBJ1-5	CASSPYAGQGGNQPQHF	TGTGCCAGCAGTCCGTATGCAGGACAGGGTGGCAATCAGCCCCAGCATTTT
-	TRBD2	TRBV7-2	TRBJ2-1	CASSLSGGESYNEQFF	TGTGCCAGCAGCTTAAGCGGGGGCGAGAGCTACAATGAGCAGTTCTTC
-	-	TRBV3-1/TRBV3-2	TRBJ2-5	CASSHRGTIQETQYF	TGTGCCAGCAGCCATCGGGGGACCATCCAAGAGACCCAGTACTTC
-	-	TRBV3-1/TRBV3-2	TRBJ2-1	CASSQGVGTPSTGEQFF	TGTGCCAGCAGCCAAGGTGTCGGGACTCCTTCTACAGGTGAGCAGTTCTTC
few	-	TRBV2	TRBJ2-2	CASSESRSGELFF	TGTGCCAGCAGTGAATCCCGGAGCGGGGAGCTGTTTTTT
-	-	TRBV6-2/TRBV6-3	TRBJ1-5	CASSHENHPRPQHF	TGTGCCAGCAGTCACGAGAACCACCCTCGGCCCCAGCATTTT